This T cell receptor beta chain stems from a study of control samples from healthy donors and cancer patients. Sequencing used immunoSEQ multiplex PCR; TCRdb keeps in-frame clones, though not all of them. The table shows over 100,000 clones, with 80% to 90% occurring only once. Sequencing was performed on blood. This clonotype was obtained from a woman aged 45-65 years in good health.

This chain's CDR3 is CAWKKADSYEQYF. The CDR3 DNA reads TGTGCCTGGAAGAAGGCTGACTCCTACGAGCAGTACTTC. The chain uses TRBV30 and TRBJ2-7; D gene ambiguous. The CDR3 is 13 residues long. V shed 4 bases and J shed 0 bases, with 10 bases lying between them. The germline gives CDR1 GTSNPN, CDR2 SVGIG (reference sequence).